Reported below is one T cell receptor (beta chain). The source of the sample is a study of blood T cell repertoires in COVID-19. Study as a whole: Samples representing acute and convalescent COVID-19 were sourced from the United States, Italy and Spain.

The V end lost 4 bases, the J end lost 1 base, and 14 bases lay between the germline ends. Germline CDR1 SGHRS, CDR2 YFSETQ. This CDR3 spans 15 amino acids. Original processing methods: Cell counts per sample came from amplifying reference gene primers. Profiled with immunoSEQ multiplex PCR; TCRdb holds only in-frame clones, not every one. V and J calls and clone size are copied from that table; D and trimming were computed from the DNA. The sample shows about 220,000 clones, about nine tenths of them seen only once. The chain couples TRBV5-1 to TRBJ1-1; a weak D match, TRBD1 (6 bases). The sample taken for sequencing was PBMCs or T cells enriched from blood (not recorded which). The sequence came from a woman aged 40 to 50 with acute COVID-19. CDR3: CASSLGDTANTEAFF. The CDR3 nucleotides read TGCGCCAGCAGCCTGGGGGACACCGCGAACACTGAAGCTTTCTTT.